These T cell receptor beta chains were read from a single sample in a study of blood T cell repertoires in COVID-19. The data were produced by immunoSEQ multiplex PCR, yet TCRdb's version contains in-frame clones alone and is incomplete. The sample consists of 180,000 or so clones, roughly 85% of them appearing once. The sequenced material came from PBMCs or T cells enriched from blood (not recorded which). All receptors come from a woman aged 50 to 60 who had recovered from COVID-19. Each CDR3 is given with its conserved first and last residue. A D gene is named only where the DNA matches it firmly. Not all rows give a size; the values are once, few, many and, for expanded clones, a class.

v_gene,abundance,d_gene,j_gene,CDR3aa,CDR3nt
TRBV7-2,-,-,TRBJ2-5,CASSPRTAVLRETQYF,TGTGCCAGCAGCCCGCGGACAGCCGTCCTCCGAGAGACCCAGTACTTC
TRBV2,-,TRBD1,TRBJ1-1,CASTQPQTGLNTEAFF,TGTGCCAGCACCCAACCCCAGACAGGGTTGAACACTGAAGCTTTCTTT
TRBV5-1,once,-,TRBJ1-1,CASSRGDFEGTEAFF,TGCGCCAGCAGCCGGGGTGACTTCGAAGGAACTGAAGCTTTCTTT
TRBV7-3,-,-,TRBJ2-3,CASSLTGPDTQYF,TGTGCCAGCAGCTTAACTGGGCCAGATACGCAGTATTTT
TRBV6-2/TRBV6-3,-,TRBD1,TRBJ2-5,CASSEKRDRPQETQYF,TGTGCCAGCAGTGAGAAAAGGGACAGGCCCCAAGAGACCCAGTACTTC
TRBV11-3,-,-,TRBJ1-2,CASSWRGGYTF,TGTGCCAGCAGCTGGCGCGGAGGCTACACCTTC
TRBV29-1,few,-,TRBJ1-2,CSLRGARGYTF,TGCAGCCTACGGGGGGCGAGGGGCTACACCTTC
TRBV5-1,-,-,TRBJ2-1,CASSLAGQGWNEQFF,TGCGCCAGCAGCTTGGCCGGGCAGGGGTGGAATGAGCAGTTCTTC
TRBV7-7,once,-,TRBJ2-1,CASSLERTANEQFF,TGTGCCAGCAGCTTAGAAAGGACAGCCAATGAGCAGTTCTTC
TRBV7-2,-,TRBD2,TRBJ2-1,CASSLNPAGGNEQFF,TGTGCCAGCAGCTTAAATCCAGCGGGGGGGAATGAGCAGTTCTTC
TRBV12-3/TRBV12-4,-,-,TRBJ1-1,CASPLLSNTEAFF,TGTGCCAGCCCGCTACTCTCGAACACTGAAGCTTTCTTT
TRBV13,-,TRBD1,TRBJ1-2,CASSLFRDRFPYGYTF,TGTGCCAGCAGCTTATTCCGGGACAGGTTTCCCTATGGCTACACCTTC
TRBV12-5,-,-,TRBJ2-1,CASGPRSDEQFF,TGTGCTAGTGGCCCCCGATCGGATGAGCAGTTCTTC
TRBV18,-,-,TRBJ1-5,CASSPEYYGNQPQHF,TGTGCCAGCTCACCTGAGTATTATGGCAATCAGCCCCAGCATTTT
TRBV20-1,-,-,TRBJ1-2,CVTGANYGYTF,TGCGTTACAGGAGCTAACTATGGCTACACCTTC
TRBV7-9,-,TRBD1,TRBJ1-1,CASSSGTGGHTEAFF,TGTGCCAGCAGCTCCGGGACAGGGGGCCACACTGAAGCTTTCTTT
TRBV7-9,-,-,TRBJ2-2,CASSSIGSGELFF,TGTGCCAGCAGCTCAATCGGGTCCGGGGAGCTGTTTTTT
TRBV5-1,-,TRBD1,TRBJ1-2,CASSLAGTGGYGYTF,TGCGCCAGCAGCTTGGCCGGGACAGGGGGCTATGGCTACACCTTC
TRBV14,-,-,TRBJ2-1,CASSLLRGEHEQFF,TGTGCCAGCAGCCTCCTCCGGGGTGAACATGAGCAGTTCTTC
TRBV29-1,-,-,TRBJ1-1,CSDSGFGTEAFF,TGCAGCGACTCAGGGTTCGGTACTGAAGCTTTCTTT
TRBV24-1,-,TRBD1,TRBJ1-2,CATSDPIRSAPEGQGFYGYTF,TGTGCCACCAGTGATCCTATACGTTCGGCGCCCGAGGGACAGGGGTTCTATGGCTACACCTTC
TRBV6-2/TRBV6-3,few,-,TRBJ2-2,CASSSRGGELFF,TGTGCCAGCAGCAGCCGAGGGGGGGAGCTGTTTTTT
TRBV6-4,-,-,TRBJ2-6,CASSPTRDTRLSF,TGTGCCAGCAGCCCGACCCGGGACACCCGATTGTCTTTC
TRBV28,-,-,TRBJ1-5,CASSLWGLSVNQPQHF,TGTGCCAGCAGTTTATGGGGCCTCTCCGTAAATCAGCCCCAGCATTTT
TRBV3-1/TRBV3-2,-,-,TRBJ1-2,CASSSQGNGYTF,TGTGCCAGCAGCTCACAGGGAAATGGCTACACCTTC
TRBV2,-,TRBD2,TRBJ2-1,CASSETVAGGYNEQFF,TGTGCCAGCAGTGAAACAGTAGCGGGAGGGTACAATGAGCAGTTCTTC
TRBV27,once,-,TRBJ2-1,CASTGWAQNEQFF,TGTGCCAGTACAGGGTGGGCACAGAATGAGCAGTTCTTC
TRBV7-9,-,TRBD1,TRBJ1-1,CASGQGHTEAFF,TGTGCCAGCGGACAGGGACACACTGAAGCTTTCTTT
TRBV7-2,once,TRBD1,TRBJ1-3,CASSLQAGGRNTIYF,TGTGCCAGCAGCTTACAGGCAGGGGGCAGAAACACCATATATTTT
TRBV7-2,few,-,TRBJ1-5,CASSLLAGGGGQPQHF,TGTGCCAGCAGCTTATTGGCTGGCGGAGGAGGTCAGCCCCAGCATTTT
TRBV5-1,few,TRBD1,TRBJ1-1,CASRGNRVGQGVEAFF,TGCGCCAGCAGGGGGAATCGTGTGGGACAGGGCGTAGAAGCTTTCTTT
TRBV28,-,TRBD2,TRBJ2-3,CASTVLLAGDTDTQYF,TGTGCCAGCACCGTCTTACTAGCGGGAGATACAGATACGCAGTATTTT
TRBV11-3,-,TRBD1,TRBJ1-1,CASSRIGGWDRPDTEAFF,TGTGCCAGCAGCCGAATAGGGGGATGGGACAGACCTGACACTGAAGCTTTCTTT
TRBV7-2,-,-,TRBJ2-1,CASTLPPGYEQFF,TGTGCCAGCACCCTACCTCCGGGATATGAGCAGTTCTTC
TRBV12-3/TRBV12-4,-,-,TRBJ1-2,CASSVTELGGYTF,TGTGCCAGCAGCGTAACAGAATTAGGCGGCTACACCTTC
TRBV19,few,-,TRBJ1-5,CASSIGRDNDAYQPQHF,TGTGCCAGTAGTATAGGAAGGGACAACGATGCCTATCAGCCCCAGCATTTT
TRBV6-1,medium-sized,TRBD1,TRBJ2-2,CASSELVGQGPTGELFF,TGTGCCAGCAGTGAATTAGTCGGACAGGGGCCCACCGGGGAGCTGTTTTTT
TRBV5-4,-,-,TRBJ1-1,CASSWGGESEAFF,TGTGCCAGCAGCTGGGGAGGGGAATCTGAAGCTTTCTTT
TRBV2,few,TRBD1,TRBJ1-3,CASRTQGAAGNTIYF,TGTGCCAGCAGGACACAGGGGGCAGCTGGAAACACCATATATTTT
TRBV11-2,once,-,TRBJ2-1,CASSLDRRGYHNEQFF,TGTGCCAGCAGCTTAGATAGGAGGGGCTACCACAATGAGCAGTTCTTC
TRBV7-9,few,TRBD2,TRBJ2-1,CASSSKHAGAGVVGEQFF,TGTGCCAGCAGCTCCAAGCATGCTGGAGCGGGAGTCGTCGGTGAGCAGTTCTTC
TRBV7-2,-,TRBD2,TRBJ2-3,CASSQLAPPDTQYF,TGTGCCAGCAGCCAACTAGCGCCTCCAGATACGCAGTATTTT
TRBV6-5,-,-,TRBJ1-3,CASSKEELAGNTIYF,TGTGCCAGTTCAAAAGAGGAATTGGCTGGAAACACCATATATTTT
TRBV6-1,once,-,TRBJ2-1,CASSVVSRQPYNEQFF,TGTGCCAGCAGTGTAGTTTCGAGACAGCCCTACAATGAGCAGTTCTTC
TRBV18,-,TRBD1,TRBJ1-1,CASSVYRGENTEAFF,TGTGCCAGCTCAGTCTACAGGGGCGAGAACACTGAAGCTTTCTTT
TRBV5-1,-,-,TRBJ1-1,CASRWDSTVNTEAFF,TGCGCCAGCAGATGGGACTCGACGGTGAACACTGAAGCTTTCTTT